A single sample gave rise to the 20 T cell receptor beta chains below, sequenced in a study of tumor and adjacent non-tumor tissue in lung cancer listed by TCRdb under 2018. RNA was extracted from bulk unsorted tissue and checked for quality with a NanoDrop ND-1000 and an Agilent 2100. Library creation used multiplex PCR. The reads were generated on an Illumina HiSeq 2500. TCRbeta libraries were constructed through three rounds of nested PCR with primers (Table S4) according to protocols adapted from ARM-PCR. TCRdb trimmed public reads at Q25 via fastp, called clones via MiXCR and kept in-frame beta chains. CDR3 protein sequences are deduplicated, and each keeps its most common genes and DNA. The sample records 89,000 or so distinct CDR3 sequences, about three fifths of which are singletons. Together, the top ten hold about 15% of the sample. The sample consisted of lung tumor tissue. All receptors come from a man in his 70s with non-small cell lung cancer.

This clonotype was counted at least ten times. This chain uses TRBV4-1 with TRBJ2-3; TRBD2 matches at 8 bases. The CDR3 covers 18 residues. Trimming cost V 0 bases and J 6 bases; bases outside gene matches: 14. From germline, CDR1 is MGHRA and CDR2 YSYEKL. The CDR3 bases are TGCGCCAGCAGCCAAGATCCACCAGTAGCGGGGCTCTGGGATACGCAGTATTTT. It codes for CASSQDPPVAGLWDTQYF.

Worth noting for this clonotype: A much larger clone differs by one base, so this may be a read error. The chain recombines TRBV6-2 or TRBV6-3 with TRBJ2-7; D unresolved. CDR3 length equals 14 residues. Germline V gene lookup returns CDR1 MNHEY and CDR2 SVGEGT. The V end lost 2 bases, the J end lost 2 bases, and 10 bases lay between the germline ends. The CDR3 DNA follows: TGTGCCAGCAGTTACCCTGAGAGCCCCTACGAGCAGTACTTC. This translates into CASSYPESPYEQYF.

This clonotype has a count of ten or more. The chain links TRBV5-5 to TRBJ2-7, with 10 bases lining up with TRBD1. The V gene end was trimmed by 4 bases and the J gene end by 5 bases; junction bases not matched to a gene: 3. Germline CDR1 SGHKS, CDR2 YYEKEE (reference sequence). This CDR3 has 13 amino acids. In DNA form, the CDR3 reads TGTGCCAGCAGCCCGGGACAGGGGAACGAGCAGTACTTC. This gives the protein CASSPGQGNEQYF.

On this clonotype itself: A much larger clone sits a single nucleotide away, making a read error possible. This chain connects TRBV10-1 to TRBJ2-1, with TRBD2 matching 9 bases. Germline V lookup: CDR1 WNHNN, CDR2 SYGVQD (reference sequence). This CDR3 spans 16 amino acids. DNA of the CDR3: TGCGCCAGCAGTTACCTAGCGGGAAGCTCCTACAAAGAGCAGTTCTTC. It encodes CASSYLAGSSYKEQFF.

The rearrangement links TRBV5-1 to TRBJ2-3, with D possibly being TRBD2 (5 bases). V was trimmed by 7 bases and J by 7 bases, leaving 19 bases between them. Looked up from germline, CDR1 is SGHRS and CDR2 is YFSETQ. The CDR3 totals 14 residues. The CDR3 DNA is TGCGCCAGCGCCGAGGGTCCGACACAGAATACGCAGTATTTT. Translated, it gives CASAEGPTQNTQYF.

A note on this clonotype: At one end the junction does not follow the germline gene, possibly because of a read error. The chain combines TRBV12-3 or TRBV12-4 with TRBJ2-7, with D tentatively TRBD2 (5 bases). The CDR3 is 14 residues long. CDR3 region: CASSGISPFYGQYF. CDR3 sequence (DNA): TGTGCCAGCAGCGGGATTAGCCCTTTCTACGGGCAGTACTTC.

The chain combines TRBV2 with TRBJ2-7; possibly TRBD1 for D (5 bases). Germline V gene sequence: CDR1 SNHLY, CDR2 FYNNEI. The CDR3 covers 12 residues. The V end was cut by 8 bases, the J end by 4 bases, with 12 bases between. The CDR3 DNA is TGTGCCAGCGGGCAGGACATTTACGAGCAGTACTTC. It codes for CASGQDIYEQYF.

This clonotype was seen more than once but under ten times. CDR3 sequence (DNA): TGTGCCAGCAGCCTGACCGTAGACAGGGGGCGCCTTGGGCGTGGCTACACCTTC. Translation: CASSLTVDRGRLGRGYTF. V is TRBV28 and J is TRBJ1-2, with 10 bases aligning to TRBD1. Trimming took 6 bases from V and 7 from J; bases not matched to a gene: 20. The germline V gene has CDR1 MDHEN and CDR2 SYDVKM. This CDR3 has 18 residues.

Comments on this clonotype: An end of the junction differs from the germline gene, which may be a read error. V usage is TRBV30 and J usage is TRBJ2-5; unclear D gene. The CDR3 spans 15 residues. Germline V gene lookup returns CDR1 GTSNPN and CDR2 SVGIG (reference sequence). For the CDR3, the DNA is TGTGCCTGGAGTGAGATTGGGCGGATCCAAGAGACCCCGTACTTC. Its translation is CAWSEIGRIQETPYF.

On this clonotype itself: Here the CDR3 omits its conserved ending phenylalanine or tryptophan, so a read error is the likely source. The chain is built from TRBV20-1 and TRBJ2-5; the match to TRBD1 covers 9 bases. V was pared by 6 bases and J by 7 bases, with 21 bases of the junction left unmatched. CDR3 length: 17 residues. Germline lookup yields CDR1 DFQATT and CDR2 SNEGSKA (reference sequence). The CDR3 coding sequence is TGCAGTGCCTCTTCGCCGGGACAGGGAACGCTAAGTAGGACCCAGTACTCC. Translation gives CSASSPGQGTLSRTQYS.

As to this clonotype: At one of its ends the junction is not consistent with the germline gene, which may arise from a read error. The rearrangement links TRBV4-1 to TRBJ1-1; unclear D gene. CDR1 and CDR2 (germline): MGHRA, YSYEKL. The CDR3 loop spans 15 amino acids. CDR3: CASSQDASSLSEAFF. The CDR3 bases are TGCGCCAGCAGCCAAGATGCATCATCCTTGTCTGAGGCTTTCTTT.

This clonotype was picked up many times. V is TRBV6-1 and J is TRBJ2-3; no definite D call. The germline V and J ends were trimmed by 5 bases and 2 bases, with 11 bases remaining between them. Germline assignment: CDR1 MNHNS and CDR2 SASEGT. The CDR3 loop spans 14 amino acids. CDR3 sequence: CASSPGLYTDTQYF. The DNA for the CDR3 is TGTGCCAGCAGTCCGGGCCTCTACACAGATACGCAGTATTTT.

The chain recombines TRBV11-2 with TRBJ2-7; D not certain. Germline V CDR1 and CDR2: SGHAT, FQNNGV. The CDR3 covers 14 residues. V dropped 5 bases and J dropped 3 bases, with 14 bases sitting between them. CDR3 bases: TGTGCCAGCAGCCTAGGAGACATATACTACGAGCAGTACTTC. Its translation: CASSLGDIYYEQYF. The variable domain in full, with the rest retrieved from reference TRBV11-2 and TRBJ2-7, is EAGVAQSPRYKIIEKRQSVAFWCNPISGHATLYWYQQILGQGPKLLIQFQNNGVVDDSQLPKDRFSAERLKGVDSTLKIQPAKLEDSAVYLCASSLGDIYYEQYFGPGTRLTVT.

This sequence joins TRBV5-1 and TRBJ1-4, with a possible D match to TRBD1 (5 bases). The CDR3 loop spans 13 amino acids. Germline-derived CDR1 and CDR2 are SGHRS and YFSETQ. V was shortened by 0 bases and J by 6 bases, with 6 bases between the two germline ends. The DNA for the CDR3 is TGCGCCAGCAGCTTGGAGGGGTATGAAAAACTGTTTTTT. Protein: CASSLEGYEKLFF.

There are many counts of this clonotype. This chain connects TRBV12-3 or TRBV12-4 to TRBJ2-5; TRBD1 agrees at 10 bases. V was clipped by 8 bases and J by 9 bases; unmatched bases: 6. This CDR3 has 12 residues. The CDR3 here is CASGQGVMPQYF. CDR3 sequence (DNA): TGTGCCAGCGGACAGGGGGTGATGCCCCAGTACTTC.

At least ten counts were recorded for this clonotype. The chain joins TRBV5-1 to TRBJ2-1; perhaps D is TRBD1 or TRBD2 (5 bases each). Germline V lookup: CDR1 SGHRS, CDR2 YFSETQ. The CDR3 covers 12 residues. Trimming pared 4 bases from V and 9 bases from J, leaving 11 bases between. CDR3 protein: CASSAAGTEQFF. The CDR3, as DNA: TGCGCCAGCAGCGCCGCCGGGACTGAGCAGTTCTTC.

Details on this clonotype: A much larger clone differs by one base, so this may be a read error. This CDR3 is CTSRDDRRNSPLHF. For the CDR3, the DNA is TGTACCAGCAGGGATGACAGAAGAAATTCACCCCTCCACTTT. The genes are TRBV12-3 or TRBV12-4 and TRBJ1-6, with D tentatively TRBD1 (5 bases). This CDR3 is 14 amino acids long.

With respect to this clonotype: This likely comes from a read error, as the CDR3 has no conserved phenylalanine or tryptophan at its end. CDR3 sequence: CASSYEQFS. The CDR3 DNA follows: TGTGCCAGTAGCTATGAGCAGTTCTCC. The chain couples TRBV6-1 to TRBJ2-1; D not certain. The V gene lost 9 bases and the J gene lost 8 bases, with 5 bases spanning the gap. The germline gives CDR1 MNHNS, CDR2 SASEGT. The CDR3 loop spans 9 amino acids.

In the case of this clonotype: One junction end does not reproduce the germline sequence, and a read error may be involved. V gene TRBV4-1 combines with J gene TRBJ1-2; TRBD1 matches at 10 bases. CDR1 and CDR2 from the germline V gene are MGHRA and YSYEKL. The CDR3 runs to 16 residues. CDR3 coding DNA: TGCGCCAGCAGCCATATCCGGGACAGGGGTGGATATGGCTACATCTTC. This translates into CASSHIRDRGGYGYIF.

Notes on this clonotype: A junction boundary mismatches the germline segment, possibly from a read error. This chain joins TRBV28 and TRBJ2-7; D may be TRBD1 (7 bases). This CDR3 is built from 19 residues. Germline lookup yields CDR1 MDHEN and CDR2 SYDVKM. The CDR3 DNA is TGTGCCAGCAAGGGGGCTTCGGGACAGCTCCTTAGGGACTCCTACGAACAGTACTTC. Amino acid sequence: CASKGASGQLLRDSYEQYF.